A selection of T cell receptor beta chains follows, all from one sample in a study of chemoradiotherapy in HPV16-positive cancers. Method: immunoSEQ multiplex PCR; TCRdb's copy keeps in-frame clones and lacks some. The sample yields roughly 12,000 clones, about two thirds seen once. Specimen collection occurred from a patient who underwent chemoradiotherapy. These receptors all stem from a human donor with HPV-associated anogenital cancer. CDR3s include the opening cysteine and the closing phenylalanine or tryptophan. The size of a clone is reported for some rows only, either as once, few or many, or as a class for expanded clones.

size	J	V	CDR3
-	TRBJ1-2	TRBV14	CASSPLPGTDYGYTF
few	TRBJ2-2	TRBV7-3	CASSLSINRQGPTSGELFF
-	TRBJ1-4	TRBV5-1	CASSGEGFYNEKLFF
few	TRBJ1-5	TRBV6-1	CASSEGYSNQPQHF
-	TRBJ2-3	TRBV19	CASSTGLAAGKTDTQYF
-	TRBJ2-7	TRBV4-3	CASSLYRGSAYEQYF
-	TRBJ2-2	TRBV7-2	CASSRDRVDTGELFF
medium-sized	TRBJ1-1	TRBV5-1	CASSRQGMNTEAFF
-	TRBJ1-1	TRBV2	CASSLTVSQEAFF
-	TRBJ1-2	TRBV28	CASSLYQQGGGYTF
-	TRBJ1-1	TRBV25-1	CASSGTGTGNTEAFF
-	TRBJ2-7	TRBV5-1	CASSIMGRGTTYEQYF